In this sample, the clone carrying this T cell receptor (beta chain) turned up a few times. Healthy Russian Caucasian donors spanned ages about 6 to 95 years. This entry comes from a study of blood T cells in healthy people across ages. CDR3 length: 15 residues. Germline-derived CDR1 and CDR2 are MDHEN and SYDVKM. Trimming removed 7 bases from V and 4 bases from J, with 17 bases in between. Primers used in a second PCR of about 7 to 12 cycles were a sample-barcoded 5' primer and a J-beta primer mix. TCRdb redid the calling of the 5' RACE reads with MiXCR, one entry per CDR3 protein. This sample yields around 1,000,000 distinct CDR3 sequences, of which about 25% are seen a single time; approximately 0.75% belongs to the top ten. Another study also made use of these data, one on T cells of mothers and their children.

V is TRBV28 and J is TRBJ2-1; tentatively, D is TRBD1 or TRBD2 (5 bases each). The clonotype comes from a girl aged 2 to 9 in good health. The source material was blood. The CDR3 sequence: CASTEKGTSYNEQFF. In DNA, the CDR3 is TGTGCCAGCACCGAGAAAGGGACGTCGTACAATGAGCAGTTCTTC.